These 30 T cell receptor beta chains were sequenced from one sample in a study of cytomegalovirus exposure and HLA in healthy donors. Only in-frame clones appear in the TCRdb table, and some are missing; sequencing was by immunoSEQ multiplex PCR. The data show over 110,000 clones, about nine tenths seen once. Sequencing was carried out using PBMCs. The source is a man aged 18 to 30 in good health and CMV-seronegative.

V and J are TRBV30 and TRBJ2-7; tentatively, D is TRBD1 (5 bases). V was cut by 2 bases and J by 7 bases, with 12 bases left in between. The CDR3 contains 12 residues. Germline V lookup: CDR1 GTSNPN, CDR2 SVGIG (reference sequence). CDR3 loop: CAWSFQGGEQYF. The CDR3 nucleotides read TGTGCCTGGAGTTTCCAGGGTGGAGAGCAGTACTTC.

The CDR3 bases are TGTGCCAGCAGTTACGGGACAGTATCTGAAAAACTGTTTTTT. Residues: CASSYGTVSEKLFF. The rearrangement links TRBV6-5 to TRBJ1-4; the match to TRBD1 covers 7 bases. The CDR3 length is 14 residues. Unmatched junction bases numbered 4, after V lost 2 bases and J lost 7 bases. Looked up from germline, CDR1 is MNHEY and CDR2 is SVGAGI.

This clone was found once. The V and J genes are TRBV5-1 and TRBJ1-1, with D possibly TRBD1 on 5 matching bases. This CDR3 has 14 residues. V was trimmed by 5 bases and J by 1 base, leaving 12 bases between them. Germline CDR1 reads SGHRS; CDR2 reads YFSETQ. CDR3 amino acids: CASRVGGENTEAFF. CDR3 nucleotides: TGCGCCAGCAGGGTGGGGGGAGAGAACACTGAAGCTTTCTTT.

The chain joins TRBV6-1 to TRBJ2-5, with D perhaps TRBD2 (6 bases). V shed 6 bases and J shed 3 bases, with 14 bases lying between them. The CDR3 has 14 amino acids. Germline CDR1 and CDR2: MNHNS and SASEGT. In nucleotides, the CDR3 is TGTGCCAGCAGCCCCCAAACGGGGGAAGAGACCCAGTACTTC. Translating gives CASSPQTGEETQYF.

The J gene is TRBJ2-5, the V gene TRBV9; 12 bases line up with TRBD1. CDR3 length: 16 amino acids. V dropped 3 bases and J dropped 4; count of bases not matched to a gene: 7. Germline loops: CDR1 SGDLS, CDR2 YYNGEE. The CDR3: CASSEEGQGARETQYF. For the CDR3, the DNA is TGTGCCAGCAGCGAGGAGGGACAGGGGGCTCGAGAGACCCAGTACTTC.

The sample holds one count of this clone. The chain links TRBV19 to TRBJ1-4, with 9 bases matching TRBD1. The germline V gene has CDR1 LNHDA and CDR2 SQIVND (reference sequence). CDR3 length equals 16 residues. The junction had 3 bases not matched to a gene; V was cut back by 4 bases and J by 0 bases. DNA for the CDR3: TGTGCCAGTAGTAGAAGACAGGGGGCAACTAATGAAAAACTGTTTTTT. Translation gives CASSRRQGATNEKLFF.

The chain employs TRBV19 and TRBJ2-1, with 7 bases identical to TRBD2. J gave up 1 base and V 3 bases, and 6 bases lay outside the gene matches. The CDR3 length is 16 residues. Germline V gives CDR1 LNHDA, CDR2 SQIVND (reference sequence). CDR3 coding DNA: TGTGCCAGTAGTATCGCGGGGGAGTTATCCTACAATGAGCAGTTCTTC. It codes for CASSIAGELSYNEQFF.

This clone was detected only once. This chain connects TRBV9 to TRBJ2-7; D is unclear. Trimming removed 0 bases at V and 0 bases at J, with 4 bases between. CDR3 size: 13 residues. Germline CDR1 reads SGDLS; CDR2 reads YYNGEE. As DNA, the CDR3 is TGTGCCAGCAGCGTAGCGAGCTCCTACGAGCAGTACTTC. Translating it yields CASSVASSYEQYF.

The chain employs TRBV7-9 and TRBJ2-3; 12 nucleotides agree with TRBD2. V lost 5 bases and J lost 13; bases outside the gene matches: 10. Germline lookup yields CDR1 SEHNR and CDR2 FQNEAQ (reference sequence). CDR3 length: 14 amino acids. CDR3 nucleotides: TGTGCCAGCAGCCTCACTAGCGGGGGGACCGGGGAGTATTTT. Protein: CASSLTSGGTGEYF.

The CDR3 sequence: CSVGGPAGGPLQYF. The CDR3 DNA follows: TGCAGCGTGGGGGGTCCGGCAGGGGGCCCCCTTCAGTACTTC. The rearrangement uses TRBV29-1 and TRBJ2-5, with TRBD1 matching 8 bases. There are 14 residues in the CDR3. In germline, CDR1 is SQVTM, CDR2 ANQGSEA. V dropped 6 bases and J dropped 11; count of bases not matched to a gene: 17.

The V gene is TRBV13, the J gene TRBJ2-1; TRBD2 aligns across 8 bases. CDR1 and CDR2 (germline): PRHDT, FYEKMQ (reference sequence). V gave up 5 bases and J gave up 5 bases; unmatched junction bases: 5. CDR3 size: 14 residues. CDR3 residues: CASSRGGTNNEQFF. The CDR3 DNA is TGTGCCAGCAGCCGCGGGGGGACAAACAATGAGCAGTTCTTC.

This chain uses TRBV5-6 with TRBJ2-1; 12 bases agree with TRBD1. With 3 bases clipped from V and 7 bases from J, the junction kept 11 bases outside the gene matches. Germline-derived CDR1 and CDR2 are SGHDT and YYEEEE. This CDR3 spans 17 amino acids. CDR3 in DNA: TGTGCCAGCAGCTCGCACCGGGACAGGGGGCGCGGGAATGAGCAGTTCTTC. Protein: CASSSHRDRGRGNEQFF.

The rearrangement links TRBV7-9 to TRBJ1-2; perhaps TRBD1 as D (5 bases). Germline-derived CDR1 and CDR2 are SEHNR and FQNEAQ (reference sequence). The CDR3 is made up of 16 amino acids. V lost 1 base and J lost 1, with 13 bases in between. CDR3 nucleotides: TGTGCCAGCAGCTTAGGAGGAGGAGGGGTTAACTATGGCTACACCTTC. Translation: CASSLGGGGVNYGYTF.

A single count supports this clone. The V call is TRBV5-1, the J call TRBJ2-7; TRBD1 might be the D (6 bases). Trimming stripped 4 bases from V and 5 bases from J, with 13 bases between. The CDR3 is 13 amino acids. Per the germline V gene, CDR1 is SGHRS and CDR2 is YFSETQ. CDR3 in amino acids: CASSHGAGDEQYF. Written as DNA, the CDR3 is TGCGCCAGCAGCCACGGGGCAGGGGACGAGCAGTACTTC.

The chain carries TRBV27 and TRBJ2-3; 8 bases are a match to TRBD1. Germline assignment: CDR1 MNHEY and CDR2 SMNVEV (reference sequence). This CDR3 comprises 14 residues. The junction had 7 bases not matched to a gene; V was cut back by 9 bases and J by 2 bases. CDR3 nucleotides: TGTGCCAGGACCCGGGACAGGACCACAGATACGCAGTATTTT. Amino acid sequence: CARTRDRTTDTQYF.

The chain employs TRBV9 and TRBJ2-7; tentative D call: TRBD2 (5 bases). V was cut by 3 bases and J by 7 bases, with 14 bases left in between. Germline CDR1 and CDR2: SGDLS and YYNGEE. The CDR3 covers 13 residues. CDR3 DNA sequence: TGTGCCAGCAGCGGGGATGGGTCGGGGGAGCAGTACTTC. Its translation: CASSGDGSGEQYF.

As concerns this clone: The same CDR3 also results from other DNA sequences found in this sample. V is TRBV19 and J is TRBJ2-2, with D possibly being TRBD1 (5 bases). V shed 3 bases and J shed 2 bases, with 7 bases lying between them. CDR1 and CDR2 from the germline V gene are LNHDA and SQIVND (reference sequence). CDR3 length: 14 amino acids. In DNA, the CDR3 is TGTGCCAGTAGTATTCAGGGCAACACCGGGGAGCTGTTTTTT. Residues: CASSIQGNTGELFF.

The chain links TRBV7-9 to TRBJ1-2; 8 positions match TRBD1. CDR1 SEHNR and CDR2 FQNEAQ come from the germline V gene (reference sequence). The junction had 15 bases not matched to a gene; V was cut back by 5 bases and J by 4 bases. This CDR3 is built from 17 residues. CDR3: CASSTRTGRGLGYGYTF. CDR3 in DNA: TGTGCCAGCAGCACTAGGACAGGGCGCGGGTTAGGCTATGGCTACACCTTC.

This clone was detected once. The rearrangement joins TRBV2 to TRBJ1-2, with 7 bases that match TRBD1. The CDR3 totals 14 residues. Trimming at V came to 4 bases and at J to 4 bases, leaving 6 bases not matched to a gene. Germline V CDR1 and CDR2: SNHLY, FYNNEI. The CDR3 protein is CASSAGQSTYGYTF. CDR3 in DNA: TGTGCCAGCAGTGCGGGACAGTCTACCTATGGCTACACCTTC.

This clone was observed a few times. V usage is TRBV5-1 and J usage is TRBJ1-5; TRBD1 matches at 9 bases. Trimming at V came to 0 bases and at J to 2 bases, leaving 3 bases not matched to a gene. The germline gives CDR1 SGHRS, CDR2 YFSETQ. This CDR3 is 16 amino acids long. The chain's CDR3 is CASSLEGQGGNQPQHF. Here the CDR3 DNA reads TGCGCCAGCAGCTTGGAGGGACAGGGTGGCAATCAGCCCCAGCATTTT.

The chain recombines TRBV6-1 with TRBJ2-7; D is unclear. Germline V gene sequence: CDR1 MNHNS, CDR2 SASEGT. The CDR3 runs 14 residues. V was pared by 1 base and J by 0 bases, with 7 bases between. The CDR3 region has the DNA TGTGCCAGCAGTGAAGAACTTGGCTCCTACGAGCAGTACTTC. It translates to CASSEELGSYEQYF.

J is TRBJ2-7 and V is TRBV29-1; 10 positions agree with TRBD2. Germline CDR1 and CDR2: SQVTM and ANQGSEA. Trimming removed 0 bases from V and 0 bases from J; junction bases left unmatched: 2. The CDR3 sequence is 15 residues long. The CDR3 sequence is CSVEELAGRSYEQYF. The CDR3, as DNA: TGCAGCGTTGAAGAACTAGCGGGACGCTCCTACGAGCAGTACTTC.

The rearrangement uses TRBV6-5 and TRBJ2-7; 8 bases line up with TRBD1. CDR1 and CDR2 (germline): MNHEY, SVGAGI. After removal of 6 bases from V and 4 bases from J, the junction contained 8 bases not matched to a gene. The CDR3 runs to 14 residues. CDR3 DNA sequence: TGTGCCAGCAGCCTTAACAGGGGGAGGTACGAGCAGTACTTC. Its protein product is CASSLNRGRYEQYF.

The chain is built from TRBV7-6 and TRBJ1-3; tentative D call: TRBD1 (6 bases). V lost 3 bases and J lost 3, with 9 bases in between. CDR1 is SGHVS, CDR2 FNYEAQ, per germline. This CDR3 spans 14 amino acids. In nucleotides, the CDR3 is TGTGCCAGCAGCTTCTCAGGGGTTGGAAACACCATATATTTT. It translates to CASSFSGVGNTIYF.

The chain couples TRBV11-2 to TRBJ2-7; no definite D call. Germline V gene lookup returns CDR1 SGHAT and CDR2 FQNNGV. This CDR3 has 16 amino acids. Trimming removed 1 base from V and 0 bases from J, with 13 bases in between. The CDR3 DNA is TGTGCCAGCAGCTTAGTGTTTCGAGACACCTCCTACGAGCAGTACTTC. Protein product: CASSLVFRDTSYEQYF.

A single count supports this clone. The V and J genes are TRBV6-6 and TRBJ2-7, with 7 positions matching TRBD1. The length of the CDR3 is 15 residues. Unmatched junction bases numbered 4, after V lost 0 bases and J lost 2 bases. Germline values: CDR1 MNHNY, CDR2 SVGAGI (reference sequence). In DNA, the CDR3 is TGTGCCAGCAGTTACTCCCAGGGGGTAACCTACGAGCAGTACTTC. This sequence encodes CASSYSQGVTYEQYF.

The chain has TRBV28 and TRBJ1-3, with D uncertain. The CDR3 is made up of 18 amino acids. The V and J ends lost 2 bases and 1 base respectively, with 18 bases between them. Looked up from germline, CDR1 is MDHEN and CDR2 is SYDVKM. The CDR3 protein is CASSLGPGRHRSGNTIYF. The DNA of the CDR3 is TGTGCCAGCAGTTTAGGGCCCGGCCGTCACCGATCTGGAAACACCATATATTTT.

This clone turned up a few times. The chain employs TRBV5-6 and TRBJ2-2, with 7 bases lining up with TRBD1. Germline V gene sequence: CDR1 SGHDT, CDR2 YYEEEE. V lost 5 bases, J lost 7 bases, and 11 bases stayed unmatched. This CDR3 is built from 15 residues. CDR3 coding DNA: TGTGCCAGCAGGAGCACAGGGGTTTCTAACGGGGAGCTGTTTTTT. It translates to CASRSTGVSNGELFF.

The genes are TRBV7-9 and TRBJ1-2; D is possibly TRBD1 (6 bases). CDR3 size: 13 residues. Between the trimmed V and J ends, which lost 5 bases and 2 bases, there was a span of 9 bases. Germline V lookup: CDR1 SEHNR, CDR2 FQNEAQ (reference sequence). The CDR3 is CASSPGQNYGYTF. CDR3 sequence (DNA): TGTGCCAGCAGCCCTGGACAGAACTATGGCTACACCTTC.

V usage is TRBV18 and J usage is TRBJ2-3; 8 nucleotides align to TRBD2. Germline assignment: CDR1 KGHSH and CDR2 LQKENI. This CDR3 contains 18 residues. The V segment lost 3 bases and the J segment 0 bases; nucleotides outside the gene matches: 11. CDR3 residues: CASSPRPQREISTDTQYF. In DNA, the CDR3 is TGTGCCAGCTCACCTCGACCCCAGCGGGAGATCAGCACAGATACGCAGTATTTT.